This entry concerns a single T cell receptor (beta chain). With random hexamers, reverse transcription was performed on about 0.45 to 1 ug of RNA. MiXCR was run by TCRdb on the immunoSEQ multiplex PCR reads, yielding one entry per CDR3 protein. The data show roughly 190,000 distinct CDR3 sequences, approximately 94% seen once. The data are from a study of CD8 T cells in Susac syndrome. The overall study: Patients with Susac syndrome were therapy-naive, taking corticosteroids, with some also receiving intravenous immunoglobulin, or taking intravenous immunoglobulin alone at the time their blood was drawn.

V was shortened by 0 bases and J by 3 bases, with 16 bases between the two germline ends. The CDR3 contains 16 residues. The germline V gene has CDR1 SGHRS and CDR2 YFSETQ. This chain links TRBV5-1 with TRBJ2-7, with D perhaps matching TRBD1 or TRBD2 (5 bases each). This TCR derives from a human donor with Susac syndrome. The sample was CD4+ T cells from PBMCs. CDR3 nucleotides: TGCGCCAGCAGCTTGGAGGGGACCCTCAGCCTCTACGAGCAGTACTTC. Translating it yields CASSLEGTLSLYEQYF. The full variable domain, rest sourced from reference TRBV5-1 and TRBJ2-7, is KAGVTQTPRYLIKTRGQQVTLSCSPISGHRSVSWYQQTPGQGLQFLFEYFSETQRNKGNFPGRFSGRQFSNSRSEMNVSTLELGDSALYLCASSLEGTLSLYEQYFGPGTRLTVT.